This T cell receptor (beta chain) was captured in a study of OX40 agonist ivuxolimab in advanced cancers. Findings and limits, study-wide: Averaging showed that CD8+ T cells had more expanded clones than CD4+ did.

Here immunoSEQ multiplex PCR was the method, and the copy in TCRdb shows in-frame clones only, minus some. The sample shows more than 45,000 clones, over 65% of them seen only once. This clone appeared a few times. The antigen remains unidentified. CDR1 and CDR2 (germline): MDHEN, SYDVKM. The ends were cut back, 9 bases at V and 0 bases at J, with 6 bases in the middle. This CDR3 spans 13 amino acids. This clonotype was sampled from an adult with an advanced solid tumor such as melanoma, head and neck, liver or kidney cancer. This material consisted of CD4+ or CD8+ T cells sorted from blood, taken in a trial of the OX40 agonist ivuxolimab. The rearrangement joins TRBV28 to TRBJ2-6; D is undetermined. The CDR3 bases are TGTGCCAGTACCGTCTCTGGGGCCAACGTCCTGACTTTC. Its translation is CASTVSGANVLTF.